Given below is one TCR beta chain in context. Its cognate antigen is unknown. The donors were members of the validation cohort comprising approximately 120 subjects, separate from the roughly 700-subject first cohort. From germline, CDR1 is SGHAT and CDR2 FQNNGV. V dropped 0 bases and J dropped 4 bases, with 10 bases sitting between them. CDR3 length: 15 residues. The table came from immunoSEQ multiplex PCR; TCRdb's copy has only in-frame clones and leaves some out. This repertoire shows about 120,000 clones, approximately 91% found once; its top ten account for around 4.5%. The sample is drawn from a study of cytomegalovirus exposure and HLA in healthy donors. Study outcomes and limitations: Both high specificity and high sensitivity reportedly marked the classifier's diagnosis of cytomegalovirus status. Under in vitro conditions, three CMV-associated chains were confirmed as specific for CMV antigens. In a later analysis, first-cohort TCR clusters were found to tend to co-occur in the 130 or so validation repertoires.

The chain recombines TRBV11-2 with TRBJ1-3; D might be TRBD1 (5 bases). The sample taken for sequencing was PBMCs. This sequence was found in a man between 18 and 29 years old in good health and CMV-seropositive. The CDR3 sequence: CASSLETTVGNTIYF. The CDR3 bases are TGTGCCAGCAGCTTAGAGACGACAGTCGGAAACACCATATATTTT.